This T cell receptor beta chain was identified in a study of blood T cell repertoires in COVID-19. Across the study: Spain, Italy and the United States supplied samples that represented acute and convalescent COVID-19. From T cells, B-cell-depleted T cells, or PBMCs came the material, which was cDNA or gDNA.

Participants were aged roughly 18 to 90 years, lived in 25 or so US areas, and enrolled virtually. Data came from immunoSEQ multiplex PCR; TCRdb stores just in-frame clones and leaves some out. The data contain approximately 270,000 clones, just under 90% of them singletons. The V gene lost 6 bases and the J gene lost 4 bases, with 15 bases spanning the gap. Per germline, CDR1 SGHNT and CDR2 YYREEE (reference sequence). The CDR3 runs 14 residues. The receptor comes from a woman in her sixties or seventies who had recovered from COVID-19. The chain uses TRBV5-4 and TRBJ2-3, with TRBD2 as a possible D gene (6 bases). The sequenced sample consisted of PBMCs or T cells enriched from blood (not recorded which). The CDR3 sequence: CASTSGGFPDTQYF. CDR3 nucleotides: TGTGCCAGCACGTCTGGGGGGTTTCCAGATACGCAGTATTTT.